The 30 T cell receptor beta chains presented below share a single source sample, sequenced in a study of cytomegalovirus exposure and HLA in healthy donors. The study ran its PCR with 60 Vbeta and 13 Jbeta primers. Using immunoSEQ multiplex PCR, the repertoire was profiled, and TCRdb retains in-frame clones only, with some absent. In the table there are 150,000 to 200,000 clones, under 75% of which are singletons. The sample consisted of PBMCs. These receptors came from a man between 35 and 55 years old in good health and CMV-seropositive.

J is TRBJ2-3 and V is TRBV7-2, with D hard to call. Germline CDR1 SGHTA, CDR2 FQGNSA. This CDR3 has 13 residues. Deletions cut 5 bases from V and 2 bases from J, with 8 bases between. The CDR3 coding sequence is TGTGCCAGCAGCACAACCCCCACAGATACGCAGTATTTT. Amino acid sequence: CASSTTPTDTQYF. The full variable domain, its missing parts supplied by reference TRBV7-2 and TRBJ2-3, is GAGVSQSPSNKVTEKGKDVELRCDPISGHTALYWYRQSLGQGLEFLIYFQGNSAPDKSGLPSDRFSAERTGGSVSTLTIQRTQQEDSAVYLCASSTTPTDTQYFGPGTRLTVL.

CDR3 bases: TGTGCCAGCAGTTTAACGGGAGGCGAGCAGTACTTC. It specifies CASSLTGGEQYF. The chain joins TRBV27 to TRBJ2-5; 7 bases match TRBD2. The DNA end lines up better with TRBJ2-7; the J call may be wrong. In germline, CDR1 is MNHEY, CDR2 SMNVEV (reference sequence). The CDR3 is made up of 12 amino acids.

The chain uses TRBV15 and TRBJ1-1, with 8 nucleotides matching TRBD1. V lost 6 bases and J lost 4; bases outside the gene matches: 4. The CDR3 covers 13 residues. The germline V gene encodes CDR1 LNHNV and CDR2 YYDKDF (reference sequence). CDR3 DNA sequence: TGTGCCACCAGAGACAGGGGTCCCACTGAAGCTTTCTTT. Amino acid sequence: CATRDRGPTEAFF. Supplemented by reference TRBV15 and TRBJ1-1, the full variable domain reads DAMVIQNPRYQVTQFGKPVTLSCSQTLNHNVMYWYQQKSSQAPKLLFHYYDKDFNNEADTPDNFQSRRPNTSFCFLDIRSPGLGDTAMYLCATRDRGPTEAFFGQGTRLTVV.

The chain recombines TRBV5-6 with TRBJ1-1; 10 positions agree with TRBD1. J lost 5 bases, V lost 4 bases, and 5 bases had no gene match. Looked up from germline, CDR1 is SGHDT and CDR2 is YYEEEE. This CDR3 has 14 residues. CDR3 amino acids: CASSQDRGRTEAFF. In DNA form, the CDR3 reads TGTGCCAGCAGCCAGGACAGGGGGAGGACTGAAGCTTTCTTT.

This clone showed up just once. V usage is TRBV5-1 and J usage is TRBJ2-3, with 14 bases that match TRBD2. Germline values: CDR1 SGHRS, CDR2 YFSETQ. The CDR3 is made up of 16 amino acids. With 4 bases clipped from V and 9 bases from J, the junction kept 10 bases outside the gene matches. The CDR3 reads CASSPGTSGGRGTQYF. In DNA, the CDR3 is TGCGCCAGCAGCCCCGGGACTAGCGGGGGCCGCGGCACGCAGTATTTT.

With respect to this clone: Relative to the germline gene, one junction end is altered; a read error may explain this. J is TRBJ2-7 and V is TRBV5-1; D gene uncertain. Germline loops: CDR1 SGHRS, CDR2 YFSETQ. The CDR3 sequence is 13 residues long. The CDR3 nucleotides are TGCGCCAGCAGTTTGGCAGGAACCTACGAGCAGTACTTC. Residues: CASSLAGTYEQYF.

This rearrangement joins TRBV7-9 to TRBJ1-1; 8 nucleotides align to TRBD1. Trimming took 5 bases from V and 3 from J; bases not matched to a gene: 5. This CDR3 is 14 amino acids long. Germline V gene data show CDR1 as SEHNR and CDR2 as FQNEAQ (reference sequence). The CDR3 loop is CASSAGQVYTEAFF. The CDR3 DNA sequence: TGTGCCAGCAGCGCGGGACAGGTTTACACTGAAGCTTTCTTT. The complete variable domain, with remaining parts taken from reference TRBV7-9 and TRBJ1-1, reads DTGVSQNPRHKITKRGQNVTFRCDPISEHNRLYWYRQTLGQGPEFLTYFQNEAQLEKSRLLSDRFSAERPKGSFSTLEIQRTEQGDSAMYLCASSAGQVYTEAFFGQGTRLTVV.

The CDR3 nucleotides are TGTGCCAGCAGCTTGTTACAGGGGAACCAGCCCCAGCATTTT. Protein product: CASSLLQGNQPQHF. V gene TRBV11-3 combines with J gene TRBJ1-5; TRBD1 agrees at 7 bases. The V gene's germline CDR1 is SGHNT and CDR2 YENEEA. This CDR3 region has 14 residues. V trimming: 3 bases; J trimming: 7 bases; junction bases outside the gene matches: 6.

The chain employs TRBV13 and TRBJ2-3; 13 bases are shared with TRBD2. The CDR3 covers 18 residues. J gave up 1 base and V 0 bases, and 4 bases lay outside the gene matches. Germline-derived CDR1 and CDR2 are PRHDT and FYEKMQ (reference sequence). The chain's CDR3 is CASSLGLAGGPRTDTQYF. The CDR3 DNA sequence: TGTGCCAGCAGCTTAGGACTAGCGGGGGGGCCCCGCACAGATACGCAGTATTTT.

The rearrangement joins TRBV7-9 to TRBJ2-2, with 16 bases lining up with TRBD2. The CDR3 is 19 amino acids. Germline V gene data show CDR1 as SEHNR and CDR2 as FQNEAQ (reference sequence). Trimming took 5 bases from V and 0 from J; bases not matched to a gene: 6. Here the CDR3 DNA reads TGTGCCAGCAGCGCGGGACTAGCGGGGGGGCTGGCGAACACCGGGGAGCTGTTTTTT. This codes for CASSAGLAGGLANTGELFF.

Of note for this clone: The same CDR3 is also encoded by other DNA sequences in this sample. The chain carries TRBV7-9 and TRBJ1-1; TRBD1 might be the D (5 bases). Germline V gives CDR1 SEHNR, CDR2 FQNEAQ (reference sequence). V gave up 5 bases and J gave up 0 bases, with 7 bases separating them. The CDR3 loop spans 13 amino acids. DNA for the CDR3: TGTGCCAGCAGCCAAGGGGTGAACACTGAAGCTTTCTTT. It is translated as CASSQGVNTEAFF.

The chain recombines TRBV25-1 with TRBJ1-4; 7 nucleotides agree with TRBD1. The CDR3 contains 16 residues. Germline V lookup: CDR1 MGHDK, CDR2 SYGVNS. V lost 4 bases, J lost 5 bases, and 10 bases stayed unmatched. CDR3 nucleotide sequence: TGTGCCAGCAGTGGACCACTCGGGACAGCCAATGAAAAACTGTTTTTT. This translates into CASSGPLGTANEKLFF.

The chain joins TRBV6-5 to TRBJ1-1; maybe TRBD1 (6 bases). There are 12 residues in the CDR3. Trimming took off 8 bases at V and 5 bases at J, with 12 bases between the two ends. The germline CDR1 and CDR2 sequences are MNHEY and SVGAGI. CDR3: CASGGSRTEAFF. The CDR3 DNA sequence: TGTGCCAGCGGGGGCAGCCGTACTGAAGCTTTCTTT.

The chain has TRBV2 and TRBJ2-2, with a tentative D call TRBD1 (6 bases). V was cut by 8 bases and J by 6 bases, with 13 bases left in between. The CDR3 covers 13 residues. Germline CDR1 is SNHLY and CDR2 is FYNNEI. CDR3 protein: CASARGYAGELFF. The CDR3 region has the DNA TGTGCCAGCGCGAGGGGGTATGCCGGGGAGCTGTTTTTT.

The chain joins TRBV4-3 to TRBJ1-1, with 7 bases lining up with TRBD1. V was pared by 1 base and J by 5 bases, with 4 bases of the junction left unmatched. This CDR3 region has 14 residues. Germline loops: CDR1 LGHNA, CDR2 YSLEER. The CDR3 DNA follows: TGCGCCAGCAGCCAAGGGGACAGTATAACTGAAGCTTTCTTT. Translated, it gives CASSQGDSITEAFF.

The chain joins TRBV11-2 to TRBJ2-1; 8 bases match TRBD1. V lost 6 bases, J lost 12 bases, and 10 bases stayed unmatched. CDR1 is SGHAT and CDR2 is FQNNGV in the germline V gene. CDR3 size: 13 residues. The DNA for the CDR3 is TGTGCCAGCAGTGCTGCCCGGACAGGGAGGCAGTTCTTC. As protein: CASSAARTGRQFF. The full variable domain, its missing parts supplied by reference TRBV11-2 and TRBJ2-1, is EAGVAQSPRYKIIEKRQSVAFWCNPISGHATLYWYQQILGQGPKLLIQFQNNGVVDDSQLPKDRFSAERLKGVDSTLKIQPAKLEDSAVYLCASSAARTGRQFFGPGTRLTVL.

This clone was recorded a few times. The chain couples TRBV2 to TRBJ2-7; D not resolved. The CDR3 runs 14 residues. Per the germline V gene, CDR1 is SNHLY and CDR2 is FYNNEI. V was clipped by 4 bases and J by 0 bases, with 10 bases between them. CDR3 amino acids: CASSGARSSYEQYF. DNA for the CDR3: TGTGCCAGCAGTGGGGCGAGAAGCTCCTACGAGCAGTACTTC.

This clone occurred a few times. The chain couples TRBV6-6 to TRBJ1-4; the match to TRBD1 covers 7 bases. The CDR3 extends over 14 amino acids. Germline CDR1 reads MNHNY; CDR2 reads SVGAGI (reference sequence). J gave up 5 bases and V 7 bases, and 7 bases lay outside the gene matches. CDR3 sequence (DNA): TGTGCCAGCAAAAAGGGACAGAGCAATGAAAAACTGTTTTTT. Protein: CASKKGQSNEKLFF.

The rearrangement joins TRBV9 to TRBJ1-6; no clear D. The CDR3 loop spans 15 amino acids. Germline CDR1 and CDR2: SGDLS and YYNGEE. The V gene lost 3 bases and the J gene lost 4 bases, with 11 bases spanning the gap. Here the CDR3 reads CASSARVDYNSPLHF. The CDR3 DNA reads TGTGCCAGCAGCGCGAGGGTGGATTATAATTCACCCCTCCACTTT.

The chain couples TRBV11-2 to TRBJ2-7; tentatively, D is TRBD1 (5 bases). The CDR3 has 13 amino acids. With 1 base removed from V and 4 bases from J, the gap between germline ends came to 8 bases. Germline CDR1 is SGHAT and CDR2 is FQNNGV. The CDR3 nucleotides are TGTGCCAGCAGCTTAGGACAGCTTTACGAGCAGTACTTC. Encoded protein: CASSLGQLYEQYF.

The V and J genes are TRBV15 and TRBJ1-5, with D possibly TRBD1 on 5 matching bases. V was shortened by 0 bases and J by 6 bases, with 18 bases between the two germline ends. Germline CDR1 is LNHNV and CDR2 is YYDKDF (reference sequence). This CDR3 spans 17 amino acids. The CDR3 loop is CATSRDGAGRGGQPQHF. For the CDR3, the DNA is TGTGCCACCAGCAGAGATGGGGCGGGGAGGGGAGGTCAGCCCCAGCATTTT.

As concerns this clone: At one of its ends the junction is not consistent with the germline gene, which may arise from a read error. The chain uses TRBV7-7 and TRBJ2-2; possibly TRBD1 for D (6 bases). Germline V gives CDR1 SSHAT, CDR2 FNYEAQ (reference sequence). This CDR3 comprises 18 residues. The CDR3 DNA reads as TGTGCTAGCAGCTTAAAACTTCCGGGACACACGAACACCGGGGAGCTGTTTTTT. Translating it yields CASSLKLPGHTNTGELFF.

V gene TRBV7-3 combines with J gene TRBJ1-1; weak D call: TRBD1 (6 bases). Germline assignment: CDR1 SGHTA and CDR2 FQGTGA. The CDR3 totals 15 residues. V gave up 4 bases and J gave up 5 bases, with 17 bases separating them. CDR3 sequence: CASSSVSGGRTEAFF. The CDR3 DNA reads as TGTGCCAGCAGCTCCGTTTCCGGGGGGCGTACTGAAGCTTTCTTT.

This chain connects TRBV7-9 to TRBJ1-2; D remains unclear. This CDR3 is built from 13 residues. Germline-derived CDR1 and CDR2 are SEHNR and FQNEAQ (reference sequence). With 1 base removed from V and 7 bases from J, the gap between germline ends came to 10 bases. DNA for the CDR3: TGTGCCAGCAGCTTAGAGTACGCGGGTGGCTACACCTTC. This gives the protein CASSLEYAGGYTF.

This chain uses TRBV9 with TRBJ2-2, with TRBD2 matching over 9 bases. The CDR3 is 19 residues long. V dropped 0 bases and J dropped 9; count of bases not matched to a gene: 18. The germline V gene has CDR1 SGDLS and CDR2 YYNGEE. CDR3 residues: CASSVARAGGPPAPWELFF. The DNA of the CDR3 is TGTGCCAGCAGCGTAGCTCGGGCGGGGGGGCCTCCCGCACCCTGGGAGCTGTTTTTT.

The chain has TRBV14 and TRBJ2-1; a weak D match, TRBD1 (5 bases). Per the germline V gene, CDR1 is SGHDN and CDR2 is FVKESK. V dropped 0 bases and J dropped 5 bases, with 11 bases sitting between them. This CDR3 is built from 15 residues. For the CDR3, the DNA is TGTGCCAGCAGCCAAGATCGGAACAGGAACAATGAGCAGTTCTTC. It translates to CASSQDRNRNNEQFF.

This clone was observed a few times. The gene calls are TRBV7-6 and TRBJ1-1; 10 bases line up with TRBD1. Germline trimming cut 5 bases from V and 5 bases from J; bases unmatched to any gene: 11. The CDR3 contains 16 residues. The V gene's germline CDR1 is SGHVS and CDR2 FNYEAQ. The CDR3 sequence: CASSPRTGTGATEAFF. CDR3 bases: TGTGCCAGCAGCCCCAGGACCGGGACAGGGGCAACTGAAGCTTTCTTT.

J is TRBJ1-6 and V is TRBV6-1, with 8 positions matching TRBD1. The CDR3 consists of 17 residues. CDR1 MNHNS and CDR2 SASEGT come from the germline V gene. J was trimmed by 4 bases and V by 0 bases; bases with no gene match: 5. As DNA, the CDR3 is TGTGCCAGCAGTGAAGCACCACAGGGGGTGTATAATTCACCCCTCCACTTT. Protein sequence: CASSEAPQGVYNSPLHF.

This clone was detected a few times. Here the CDR3 reads CASSRDSLNQPQHF. DNA of the CDR3: TGTGCCAGCAGCCGGGACAGTCTCAATCAGCCCCAGCATTTT. The rearrangement joins TRBV6-5 to TRBJ1-5; TRBD1 agrees at 7 bases. This CDR3 has 14 residues. The germline V gene has CDR1 MNHEY and CDR2 SVGAGI. Losses at the gene ends were 6 bases for V and 3 bases for J; bases not matched to a gene: 5.

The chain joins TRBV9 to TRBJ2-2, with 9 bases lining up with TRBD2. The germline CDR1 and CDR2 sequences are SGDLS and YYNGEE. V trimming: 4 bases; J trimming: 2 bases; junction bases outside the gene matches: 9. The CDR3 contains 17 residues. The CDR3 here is CASSPIGSGGNTGELFF. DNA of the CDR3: TGTGCCAGCAGCCCAATTGGTAGCGGGGGTAACACCGGGGAGCTGTTTTTT.